This note documents a single T cell receptor beta chain sequence. What it binds is not known. The record originates from a study of beta chain features in type 1 diabetes. Turning to the study itself: Examination of sorted cells across all samples involved around 100,000,000 cells.

Between the trimmed V and J ends, which lost 6 bases and 10 bases, there was a span of 18 bases. The CDR3 spans 13 residues. Germline CDR1 MDHEN, CDR2 SYDVKM. As every portion of the isolated RNA was reverse transcribed, the sequencing read expressed TCRB transcripts. The method was immunoSEQ multiplex PCR; TCRdb's version includes in-frame clones alone and lacks a portion of them. Of 900,000 or so clones in the sample, about a sixth were seen once. Regarding the study as a whole: Shortening of TCRB CDR3s, moderate but significant, appeared in all four CD4+ subsets of Type 1 diabetes patients. Type 1 diabetes patients had VDJ junctions that carried fewer insertions and more deletions. For patients, the naive, central memory and Treg TCRB repertoires appeared more alike than for healthy donors.

The sequence was obtained from a young woman in good health. The sequencing input was naive CD4+ T cells from blood. J is TRBJ1-2 and V is TRBV28; D may be TRBD1 (6 bases). CDR3 nucleotide sequence: TGTGCCAGCAGCCTCGGAGGGGGTAGTGCCTACACCTTC. Amino acids: CASSLGGGSAYTF.